A single sample is the source of the 11 T cell receptor beta chains below, sequenced in a study of CD8 T cells in ankylosing spondylitis. From the 5' RACE reads, TCRdb called clonotypes with MiXCR, one entry per CDR3 protein. The sample shows about 360,000 distinct CDR3 sequences, 20% of them seen only once. Material: blood, either unsorted or a sorted T cell fraction (not recorded which). These receptors were taken from a male donor with ankylosing spondylitis or in good health (not recorded which).

This clonotype has only a few counts. The chain links TRBV21-1 to TRBJ2-5. TRBV21-1 is reported as a pseudogene. There are 16 residues in the CDR3. The CDR3 bases are TGTGCCAGCAGCAAAGCTTCAGTACGGGGTCAAGAGACCCAGTACTTC. This gives the protein CASSKASVRGQETQYF.

V is TRBV12-3 or TRBV12-4 and J is TRBJ1-1; weak D call: TRBD1 (5 bases). The V gene lost 1 base and the J gene lost 6 bases, with 9 bases spanning the gap. The CDR3 runs 13 residues. CDR3 DNA: TGTGCCAGCAGTTTAGGGCCAGGGTCTGAAGCTTTCTTT. It yields the protein CASSLGPGSEAFF.

This chain connects TRBV12-3 or TRBV12-4 to TRBJ2-7; maybe TRBD1 (6 bases). The V end lost 6 bases, the J end lost 6 bases, and 12 bases lay between the germline ends. The CDR3 length is 12 residues. The CDR3 DNA is TGTGCCAGCAGCAACATACAGGGCGAGCAGTACTTC. Encoded protein: CASSNIQGEQYF.

This clonotype was detected a few times. This chain uses TRBV12-3 or TRBV12-4 with TRBJ2-3; 7 bases are shared with TRBD1. This CDR3 has 14 amino acids. J gave up 4 bases and V 8 bases, and 9 bases lay outside the gene matches. The CDR3 region has the DNA TGTGCCAGCGCTCACCAGGGGGTTGCAGATACGCAGTATTTT. Translated: CASAHQGVADTQYF.

This clonotype occurred a few times. The chain is built from TRBV5-4 and TRBJ2-2, with 8 bases lining up with TRBD1. V lost 3 bases to trimming and J lost 3 bases; unmatched junction nucleotides: 7. Germline loops: CDR1 SGHNT, CDR2 YYREEE (reference sequence). This CDR3 region has 16 residues. CDR3 sequence reads: CASSSTGGIDTGELFF. The CDR3 DNA reads as TGTGCCAGCAGCTCCACAGGGGGGATCGACACCGGGGAGCTGTTTTTT.

This clonotype came up a few times. The CDR3 bases are TGTGCCTGGAGTGTACTACAGGGAAGCGATGAGCAGTTCTTC. Translated: CAWSVLQGSDEQFF. The chain is built from TRBV30 and TRBJ2-1; TRBD1 might be the D (6 bases). The CDR3 has 14 residues. Germline V lookup: CDR1 GTSNPN, CDR2 SVGIG (reference sequence). V gave up 0 bases and J gave up 8 bases, with 14 bases separating them.

The CDR3 nucleotides read TGTGCCAGCAGCTTCGGGGGCCCCGGCGGGACAGATACGCAGTATTTT. It codes for CASSFGGPGGTDTQYF. This chain uses TRBV7-2 with TRBJ2-3; D is tentatively TRBD1 or TRBD2 (6 bases each). This CDR3 comprises 16 residues. Per the germline V gene, CDR1 is SGHTA and CDR2 is FQGNSA. Deletions cut 3 bases from V and 3 bases from J, with 16 bases between.

The V and J genes are TRBV5-1 and TRBJ2-1; a weak D match, TRBD1 (6 bases). This CDR3 spans 14 amino acids. V lost 4 bases, J lost 2 bases, and 10 bases lay in between. Germline V lookup: CDR1 SGHRS, CDR2 YFSETQ. The chain's CDR3 is CASSPGDTYNEQFF. CDR3 DNA sequence: TGCGCCAGCAGCCCCGGGGACACCTACAATGAGCAGTTCTTC.

The rearrangement uses TRBV27 and TRBJ2-7; 15 bases map to TRBD2. Trimming removed 7 bases from V and 2 bases from J; junction bases left unmatched: 12. Germline values: CDR1 MNHEY, CDR2 SMNVEV (reference sequence). This CDR3 spans 18 amino acids. For the CDR3, the DNA is TGTGCCAGCAACCCCCTCACCGGACTAGCGGGGGGGGCCTACGAGCAGTACTTC. As protein: CASNPLTGLAGGAYEQYF.

The chain joins TRBV30 to TRBJ2-3; 8 bases fit TRBD1. The J segment lost 6 bases and the V segment lost 5 bases, leaving 7 bases of the junction unmatched. The CDR3 is 13 amino acids. Germline CDR1 and CDR2: GTSNPN and SVGIG (reference sequence). In DNA, the CDR3 is TGTGCCTGGGACGGACAGGGTTGGGATACGCAGTATTTT. Translation gives CAWDGQGWDTQYF.

This clonotype showed up just a few times. J is TRBJ1-2 and V is TRBV12-3 or TRBV12-4; 7 nucleotides line up with TRBD1. The CDR3 is 13 amino acids. Trimming at V came to 4 bases and at J to 4 bases, leaving 3 bases not matched to a gene. CDR3 amino acids: CASSWDSFYGYTF. The CDR3 DNA is TGTGCCAGCAGTTGGGACAGCTTCTATGGCTACACCTTC.